The T cell receptor beta chain under discussion was sequenced for a study of memory CD4+ T cells and cytomegalovirus serostatus. Study background: Of the healthy Belgian adults, 9 were CMV seropositive and more than 20 seronegative. Study findings and constraints: Each of around 69 CMV-associated TCRbeta sequences occurred in one to five individuals.

The sort gate was single viable CD3+CD4+CD8-CD45RO+ cells for memory CD4+ T cells. CMV serostatus came from serum IgG against pp150, pp28, p38, p52. The V gene's germline CDR1 is SGHRS and CDR2 YFSETQ. The V gene end was trimmed by 8 bases and the J gene end by 8 bases; junction bases not matched to a gene: 4. The CDR3 is made up of 12 amino acids. Concerning this clone: Its antigen is undetermined.

Original processing notes: Out-of-frame sequences were removed, leaving around 2.2 million distinct TCRbeta sequences. Here immunoSEQ multiplex PCR was the method, and the copy in TCRdb shows in-frame clones only, minus some. V, J and clone size were drawn from that table, and D and trimming were deduced from the DNA. The sample has about 44,000 clones, around 80% seen once. This clonotype was sampled from an adult in good health and CMV-seronegative. V is TRBV5-1 and J is TRBJ2-1, with 10 bases lining up with TRBD1. The specimen sequenced was memory CD4+ T cells from blood. In DNA, the CDR3 is TGCGCCAGTCAGACAGGGGGCCATGAGCAGTTCTTC. Its protein product is CASQTGGHEQFF.